The clone carrying this T cell receptor beta chain has a single count. Both 60 Vbeta primers and 13 Jbeta primers went into the PCR. Libraries were prepared by immunoSEQ multiplex PCR; TCRdb keeps only in-frame clonotypes and omits some of them. The sample lists some 110,000 clones, about four fifths occurring once. The data are from a study of cytomegalovirus exposure and HLA in healthy donors. The CDR3 consists of 14 residues. Germline CDR1 MNHEY, CDR2 SVGAGI. V was trimmed by 2 bases and J by 3 bases, leaving 9 bases between them. This rearrangement joins TRBV6-5 to TRBJ2-3; tentative D call: TRBD2 (5 bases). The sequencing input was PBMCs. The sequence was collected from a woman in her fifties or sixties in good health and CMV-seropositive. The CDR3 sequence is CASSYDRGTDTQYF. In DNA, the CDR3 is TGTGCCAGCAGTTACGACCGGGGTACAGATACGCAGTATTTT.